The sequence of this T cell receptor (beta chain) was determined in a study of blood T cell repertoires in COVID-19. In the study overall: The samples span acute and convalescent COVID-19 from the United States, Italy and Spain.

The method was immunoSEQ multiplex PCR; TCRdb's version includes in-frame clones alone and lacks a portion of them. This repertoire shows around 180,000 clones, 80% found once; its top ten account for 6.5%. Sequences were obtained from peripheral blood. This receptor was taken from an older man with active or convalescent COVID-19.

The CDR3, as DNA: TGTGCCAGCAGTCGACAGTCAGGGGGCTTCCAGGCTTACGAGCAGTACTTC. Translated: CASSRQSGGFQAYEQYF. The V call is TRBV7-8, the J call TRBJ2-7; 8 nucleotides line up with TRBD1. Per the germline V gene, CDR1 is SGHVS and CDR2 is FQNEAQ. The CDR3 extends over 17 amino acids. V dropped 6 bases and J dropped 4; count of bases not matched to a gene: 17.